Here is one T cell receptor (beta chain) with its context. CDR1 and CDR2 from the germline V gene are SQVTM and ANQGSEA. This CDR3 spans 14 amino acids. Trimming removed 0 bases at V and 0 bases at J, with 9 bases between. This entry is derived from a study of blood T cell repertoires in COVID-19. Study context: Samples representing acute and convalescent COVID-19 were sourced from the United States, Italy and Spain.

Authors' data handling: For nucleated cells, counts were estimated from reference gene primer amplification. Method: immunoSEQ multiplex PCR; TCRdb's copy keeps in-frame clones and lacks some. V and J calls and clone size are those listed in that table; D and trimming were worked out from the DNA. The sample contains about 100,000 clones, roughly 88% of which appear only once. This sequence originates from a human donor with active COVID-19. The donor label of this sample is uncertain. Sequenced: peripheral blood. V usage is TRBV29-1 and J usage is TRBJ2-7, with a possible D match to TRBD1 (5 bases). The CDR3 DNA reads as TGCAGCGTTGAAGAGCAGGGCCACTCCTACGAGCAGTACTTC. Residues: CSVEEQGHSYEQYF.